The next 16 T cell receptor beta chains were all read from a single sample in a study of cytomegalovirus exposure and HLA in healthy donors. The study ran its PCR with 60 Vbeta and 13 Jbeta primers. Measured with immunoSEQ multiplex PCR; TCRdb has only the in-frame clones, and not every one. The sample includes roughly 180,000 clones, 70% to 80% seen only once; the top ten take roughly 1.4%. The sequencing input was PBMCs. The receptors stem from a woman aged 25 to 39 in good health and CMV-seropositive.

V and J are TRBV10-3 and TRBJ1-2; TRBD1 agrees at 8 bases. Germline CDR1 is ENHRY and CDR2 is SYGVKD. V dropped 3 bases and J dropped 3; count of bases not matched to a gene: 3. CDR3 length: 14 amino acids. The CDR3 spells CAISETGGDYGYTF. CDR3 in DNA: TGTGCCATCAGTGAAACAGGGGGTGACTATGGCTACACCTTC.

The genes are TRBV7-5 and TRBJ2-1; the table's TRBD1 call for D was not verified on the DNA. TRBV7-5 counts as a pseudogene. This CDR3 region has 17 residues. This CDR3 reads CVRSSTVTGSSYNEQFF. In nucleotides, the CDR3 is TGTGTCAGAAGCTCCACAGTAACAGGGAGCTCCTACAATGAGCAGTTCTTC.

This clone turned up a few times. The chain links TRBV6-6 to TRBJ2-7, with 9 positions matching TRBD2. The germline CDR1 and CDR2 sequences are MNHNY and SVGAGI (reference sequence). There are 15 residues in the CDR3. Trimming cost V 2 bases and J 2 bases; bases outside gene matches: 4. DNA of the CDR3: TGTGCCAGCAGTTACCGGACTAGCGCTACCTACGAGCAGTACTTC. Amino acids: CASSYRTSATYEQYF.

The rearrangement links TRBV6-4 to TRBJ1-5; no clear D. The CDR3 consists of 18 residues. Germline V gene sequence: CDR1 MRHNA, CDR2 SNTAGT. V was cut by 3 bases and J by 0 bases, with 18 bases left in between. The CDR3 DNA reads TGTGCCAGCAGTGATTATCAACTCCGGGAGTATAGCAATCAGCCCCAGCATTTT. Its protein is CASSDYQLREYSNQPQHF.

About this clone itself: A junction end diverges from the germline sequence, so it may reflect a read error. Here the CDR3 DNA reads TGTGCCAGCAGTTTAGTACAGTCGACTAGTGAAAAACTGTTTTTT. Its translation: CASSLVQSTSEKLFF. The chain employs TRBV28 and TRBJ1-4; no clear D. The CDR3 is 15 residues long. Germline CDR1 is MDHEN and CDR2 is SYDVKM.

CDR3 coding DNA: TGTGCCAGCAGGCCCTCCGGGGGTACCTATGGCTACACCTTC. Translation gives CASRPSGGTYGYTF. This sequence joins TRBV25-1 and TRBJ1-2; a possible D gene is TRBD1 (5 bases). Per germline, CDR1 MGHDK and CDR2 SYGVNS. Trimming removed 6 bases from V and 4 bases from J, with 15 bases in between. The CDR3 contains 14 residues.

The chain couples TRBV28 to TRBJ1-5; possibly TRBD1 for D (5 bases). The V gene lost 3 bases and the J gene lost 7 bases, with 10 bases spanning the gap. Per the germline V gene, CDR1 is MDHEN and CDR2 is SYDVKM. The CDR3 runs 13 residues. DNA for the CDR3: TGTGCCAGCAGTTTTACAGGAATACAGCCCCAGCATTTT. It yields the protein CASSFTGIQPQHF.

The chain is built from TRBV28 and TRBJ1-1; a weak D match, TRBD1 (6 bases). The ends were cut back, 5 bases at V and 1 base at J, with 17 bases in the middle. The CDR3 has 16 amino acids. Germline loops: CDR1 MDHEN, CDR2 SYDVKM. This CDR3 reads CASSLNVGGGNTEAFF. The DNA for the CDR3 is TGTGCCAGCAGTCTTAACGTTGGGGGCGGGAACACTGAAGCTTTCTTT.

The chain couples TRBV5-1 to TRBJ2-7; D possibly corresponds to TRBD1 (5 bases). The germline gives CDR1 SGHRS, CDR2 YFSETQ. Trimming removed 0 bases from V and 2 bases from J, with 12 bases in between. The CDR3 loop spans 15 amino acids. This CDR3 reads CASSLAPVDTYEQYF. CDR3 DNA: TGCGCCAGCAGCTTGGCCCCCGTGGACACCTACGAGCAGTACTTC.

This clone has a handful of counts. The rearrangement joins TRBV6-1 to TRBJ1-1; 8 bases line up with TRBD1. Unmatched junction bases numbered 9, after V lost 7 bases and J lost 5 bases. The length of the CDR3 is 14 residues. Germline-derived CDR1 and CDR2 are MNHNS and SASEGT. This CDR3 reads CASIIGQGITEAFF. The CDR3, as DNA: TGTGCCAGCATCATTGGACAGGGAATAACTGAAGCTTTCTTT.

This clone was counted between two and nine times. The chain joins TRBV7-6 to TRBJ2-3; D call uncertain. CDR1 and CDR2 (germline): SGHVS, FNYEAQ. The CDR3 sequence is 12 residues long. V was trimmed by 5 bases and J by 6 bases, leaving 9 bases between them. The chain's CDR3 is CASSPPQDTQYF. The CDR3 nucleotides read TGTGCCAGCAGCCCCCCACAGGATACGCAGTATTTT. The variable domain in full, completed from reference TRBV7-6 and TRBJ2-3, reads GAGVSQSPRYKVTKRGQDVALRCDPISGHVSLYWYRQALGQGPEFLTYFNYEAQQDKSGLPNDRFSAERPEGSISTLTIQRTEQRDSAMYRCASSPPQDTQYFGPGTRLTVL.

The table lists this clone with a count of one. The chain couples TRBV15 to TRBJ1-5; possible D gene TRBD1, 5 bases. In germline, CDR1 is LNHNV, CDR2 YYDKDF (reference sequence). V lost 0 bases and J lost 2, with 11 bases in between. The CDR3 has 16 amino acids. The CDR3 loop reads CATSRDLGTGNQPQHF. In DNA, the CDR3 is TGTGCCACCAGCAGAGATCTTGGGACTGGCAATCAGCCCCAGCATTTT. Full variable domain (remainder filled in from reference TRBV15 and TRBJ1-5): DAMVIQNPRYQVTQFGKPVTLSCSQTLNHNVMYWYQQKSSQAPKLLFHYYDKDFNNEADTPDNFQSRRPNTSFCFLDIRSPGLGDTAMYLCATSRDLGTGNQPQHFGDGTRLSIL.

This clone has only one observation. This chain joins TRBV28 and TRBJ2-7; D remains ambiguous. The CDR3 has 13 residues. Trimming removed 6 bases from V and 0 bases from J, with 9 bases in between. The germline CDR1 and CDR2 sequences are MDHEN and SYDVKM. The CDR3 DNA follows: TGTGCCAGCAGCCCTAACCCCTCCTACGAGCAGTACTTC. Amino acid sequence: CASSPNPSYEQYF. Full variable domain (rest looked up from reference TRBV28 and TRBJ2-7): DVKVTQSSRYLVKRTGEKVFLECVQDMDHENMFWYRQDPGLGLRLIYFSYDVKMKEKGDIPEGYSVSREKKERFSLILESASTNQTSMYLCASSPNPSYEQYFGPGTRLTVT.

The genes are TRBV4-3 and TRBJ2-1, with TRBD2 identical over 11 bases. Germline CDR1 and CDR2: LGHNA and YSLEER. After removal of 4 bases from V and 5 bases from J, the junction contained 1 base not matched to a gene. The CDR3 has 14 residues. DNA for the CDR3: TGCGCCAGCAGCCCGACTAGCGGGAACAATGAGCAGTTCTTC. This codes for CASSPTSGNNEQFF.

The chain is built from TRBV10-1 and TRBJ2-7, with 12 bases fitting TRBD1. CDR3 length: 18 residues. The germline V gene encodes CDR1 WNHNN and CDR2 SYGVQD (reference sequence). After removal of 7 bases from V and 0 bases from J, the junction contained 13 bases not matched to a gene. The CDR3, as DNA: TGCGCCAGCAACGCCGGGACAGGGGGCGATGTCGGCTCCTACGAGCAGTACTTC. The encoded protein is CASNAGTGGDVGSYEQYF.

This clone was recorded once. The V call is TRBV28, the J call TRBJ2-7, with TRBD1 identical over 7 bases. Germline V gene sequence: CDR1 MDHEN, CDR2 SYDVKM. The V and J ends lost 3 bases and 4 bases, in that order; junction bases with no gene match: 6. The length of the CDR3 is 14 residues. The CDR3 is CASSLRQGDYEQYF. CDR3 nucleotide sequence: TGTGCCAGCAGTTTGCGCCAGGGGGATTACGAGCAGTACTTC.